Shown below are 21 T cell receptor beta chains from a single sample sequenced in a study of PD-L1 blockade in urothelial cancer. Time point here: pretreatment peripheral blood. Sequenced by immunoSEQ multiplex PCR; TCRdb stores in-frame clones only, minus some. In the table there are some 52,000 clones, roughly four fifths of which are singletons. Sequenced material: PBMCs, taken around atezolizumab (anti-PD-L1) treatment. The receptors come from a man between 65 and 79 years old with urothelial cancer.

This sequence joins TRBV7-2 and TRBJ2-7, with 8 bases identical to TRBD1. The ends lost 5 bases at V and 9 bases at J; junction bases unmatched: 9. The CDR3 contains 13 residues. Germline lookup yields CDR1 SGHTA and CDR2 FQGNSA. CDR3 residues: CASSPQGAAWQYF. CDR3 nucleotide sequence: TGTGCCAGCAGCCCGCAGGGGGCCGCGTGGCAGTACTTC.

This clone was detected many times. The chain is built from TRBV14 and TRBJ1-1; D remains ambiguous. In germline, CDR1 is SGHDN, CDR2 FVKESK. The CDR3 extends over 15 amino acids. V lost 0 bases, J lost 1 base, and 9 bases lay in between. The DNA of the CDR3 is TGTGCCAGCAGCCAAGATTTGGGCAGGAACACTGAAGCTTTCTTT. Amino acid sequence: CASSQDLGRNTEAFF.

The rearrangement joins TRBV4-3 to TRBJ2-1, with D perhaps matching TRBD2 (6 bases). Germline-derived CDR1 and CDR2 are LGHNA and YSLEER. The germline V and J ends were trimmed by 1 base and 9 bases, with 19 bases remaining between them. This CDR3 has 16 residues. Written as DNA, the CDR3 is TGCGCCAGCAGCCAAGCGTCCGGACTATCCGTCCGTGAGCAGTTCTTC. It is translated as CASSQASGLSVREQFF.

The gene calls are TRBV28 and TRBJ2-1; D is uncertain. V gave up 6 bases and J gave up 4 bases, with 10 bases separating them. The CDR3 is 13 amino acids. The germline CDR1 and CDR2 sequences are MDHEN and SYDVKM. Here the CDR3 DNA reads TGTGCCAGCAGGAGTCTGAGTTACAATGAGCAGTTCTTC. This translates into CASRSLSYNEQFF. Full variable domain (rest looked up from reference TRBV28 and TRBJ2-1): DVKVTQSSRYLVKRTGEKVFLECVQDMDHENMFWYRQDPGLGLRLIYFSYDVKMKEKGDIPEGYSVSREKKERFSLILESASTNQTSMYLCASRSLSYNEQFFGPGTRLTVL.

The gene calls are TRBV5-4 and TRBJ2-1; TRBD2 agrees at 7 bases. In germline, CDR1 is SGHNT, CDR2 YYREEE (reference sequence). V lost 1 base and J lost 6; bases outside the gene matches: 7. The CDR3 contains 15 residues. CDR3 protein: CASSLKSGTINEQFF. The DNA of the CDR3 is TGTGCCAGCAGCTTGAAATCAGGGACTATCAATGAGCAGTTCTTC.

This chain uses TRBV5-1 with TRBJ2-5, with 8 positions matching TRBD1. In germline, CDR1 is SGHRS, CDR2 YFSETQ. J lost 2 bases, V lost 0 bases, and 3 bases had no gene match. The CDR3 has 15 residues. CDR3 residues: CASSLAGQEQETQYF. In nucleotides, the CDR3 is TGCGCCAGCAGCTTGGCGGGACAGGAGCAAGAGACCCAGTACTTC.

Comment on this clone: This CDR3 is also generated by other DNA sequences in the sample. The chain couples TRBV2 to TRBJ1-1, with D tentatively TRBD1 (6 bases). V was shortened by 8 bases and J by 1 base, with 11 bases between the two germline ends. The germline V gene has CDR1 SNHLY and CDR2 FYNNEI. This CDR3 is 13 amino acids long. CDR3 sequence (DNA): TGTGCCAGCGACGGACAGAAGAACACTGAAGCTTTCTTT. It encodes CASDGQKNTEAFF. The full variable domain, in which reference TRBV2 and TRBJ1-1 provide the parts outside the CDR3, is EPEVTQTPSHQVTQMGQEVILRCVPISNHLYFYWYRQILGQKVEFLVSFYNNEISEKSEIFDDQFSVERPDGSNFTLKIRSTKLEDSAMYFCASDGQKNTEAFFGQGTRLTVV.

This sequence joins TRBV7-6 and TRBJ2-6, with D perhaps matching TRBD2 (5 bases). CDR3 size: 17 residues. The germline V gene encodes CDR1 SGHVS and CDR2 FNYEAQ. V was clipped by 6 bases and J by 0 bases, with 15 bases between them. CDR3 DNA sequence: TGTGCCAGCAGTCTAACGCCGGGATCCTCTGGGGCCAACGTCCTGACTTTC. Translating it yields CASSLTPGSSGANVLTF. Looking up the rest from reference TRBV7-6 and TRBJ2-6 gives the full variable domain: GAGVSQSPRYKVTKRGQDVALRCDPISGHVSLYWYRQALGQGPEFLTYFNYEAQQDKSGLPNDRFSAERPEGSISTLTIQRTEQRDSAMYRCASSLTPGSSGANVLTFGAGSRLTVL.

This sequence joins TRBV4-2 and TRBJ1-2; a weak D match, TRBD1 (6 bases). Germline CDR1 and CDR2: LGHNA and YNFKEQ. V gave up 0 bases and J gave up 3 bases, with 11 bases separating them. CDR3 length equals 15 residues. The CDR3 here is CASSQDLQGDYGYTF. CDR3 coding DNA: TGTGCCAGCAGCCAAGATCTACAGGGCGACTATGGCTACACCTTC.

The chain employs TRBV7-8 and TRBJ2-3, with no clear D. The germline V gene encodes CDR1 SGHVS and CDR2 FQNEAQ. Trimming removed 4 bases at V and 6 bases at J, with 14 bases between. This CDR3 has 14 residues. The CDR3 region is CASSSDSHLDTQYF. The CDR3 coding sequence is TGTGCCAGCAGCTCCGACTCTCACCTGGATACGCAGTATTTT.

This chain links TRBV4-1 with TRBJ2-7; 10 bases are shared with TRBD1. CDR1 and CDR2 from the germline V gene are MGHRA and YSYEKL. Trimming removed 3 bases from V and 5 bases from J; junction bases left unmatched: 16. The CDR3 has 18 residues. Written as DNA, the CDR3 is TGCGCCAGCAGCCATCCTTCCTGGCGCGGACAGGGGGATAACGAGCAGTACTTC. Translating it yields CASSHPSWRGQGDNEQYF.

V usage is TRBV18 and J usage is TRBJ1-1, with 8 bases aligning to TRBD1. This CDR3 is built from 16 residues. Per the germline V gene, CDR1 is KGHSH and CDR2 is LQKENI. Trimming cost V 5 bases and J 7 bases; bases outside gene matches: 15. The CDR3 loop is CASSDFRQGLGNEAFF. CDR3 nucleotides: TGTGCCAGCTCAGACTTCCGACAGGGGTTAGGGAATGAAGCTTTCTTT.

This clone was picked up a small number of times. The chain carries TRBV29-1 and TRBJ2-5; TRBD1 matches 8 bases. The CDR3 extends over 13 amino acids. The V and J ends lost 4 bases and 2 bases, in that order; junction bases with no gene match: 3. The germline V gene encodes CDR1 SQVTM and CDR2 ANQGSEA. The CDR3 DNA reads TGCAGCGTTGGACAGGGGAGGCAAGAGACCCAGTACTTC. Its translation: CSVGQGRQETQYF. The full variable domain, with the rest looked up from reference TRBV29-1 and TRBJ2-5, is SAVISQKPSRDICQRGTSLTIQCQVDSQVTMMFWYRQQPGQSLTLIATANQGSEATYESGFVIDKFPISRPNLTFSTLTVSNMSPEDSSIYLCSVGQGRQETQYFGPGTRLLVL.

V is TRBV25-1 and J is TRBJ1-2; D is unresolved. The CDR3 runs 14 residues. Between the trimmed V and J ends, which lost 3 bases and 8 bases, there was a span of 16 bases. Germline V gene data show CDR1 as MGHDK and CDR2 as SYGVNS. The CDR3 region is CASSDLQSARGYTF. In DNA, the CDR3 is TGTGCCAGCAGTGACTTACAGTCGGCCCGAGGCTACACCTTC.

This clone came up a few times. The chain carries TRBV6-4 and TRBJ2-1; TRBD2 agrees at 9 bases. Losses at the gene ends were 4 bases for V and 10 bases for J; bases not matched to a gene: 11. This CDR3 is 15 amino acids long. Germline values: CDR1 MRHNA, CDR2 SNTAGT. The CDR3 here is CASSAQPSGMREQFF. The CDR3 coding sequence is TGTGCCAGCAGTGCCCAGCCTAGCGGGATGCGGGAGCAGTTCTTC.

The V call is TRBV6-1, the J call TRBJ1-6; D is possibly TRBD1 (5 bases). In germline, CDR1 is MNHNS, CDR2 SASEGT. CDR3 length: 19 amino acids. The germline V and J ends were trimmed by 2 bases and 1 base, with 18 bases remaining between them. The CDR3 DNA is TGTGCCAGCAGTGAAATAGGGGCGGGGGAGAGTTCCTATAATTCACCCCTCCACTTT. Translation gives CASSEIGAGESSYNSPLHF.

The chain is built from TRBV4-3 and TRBJ2-4; 8 bases are shared with TRBD2. This CDR3 is 16 amino acids long. V gave up 0 bases and J gave up 6 bases; unmatched junction bases: 7. Looked up from germline, CDR1 is LGHNA and CDR2 is YSLEER. The CDR3 region has the DNA TGCGCCAGCAGCCAAGACCCGGGACTAGACGGAAACATTCAGTACTTC. The encoded protein is CASSQDPGLDGNIQYF.

J is TRBJ1-5 and V is TRBV6-5; D perhaps matches TRBD1 (5 bases). The CDR3 is 14 residues long. The germline V gene encodes CDR1 MNHEY and CDR2 SVGAGI. Deletions cut 2 bases from V and 7 bases from J, with 12 bases between. CDR3 DNA: TGTGCCAGCAGTTACGGGGGGGTTGCCCAGCCCCAGCATTTT. Encoded protein: CASSYGGVAQPQHF.

This clone appeared a single time. The chain has TRBV5-1 and TRBJ1-4; TRBD1 agrees at 9 bases. The V gene's germline CDR1 is SGHRS and CDR2 YFSETQ. J gave up 3 bases and V 4 bases, and 10 bases lay outside the gene matches. This CDR3 is 17 amino acids long. The CDR3 spells CASSLGQGGWSNEKLFF. CDR3 nucleotide sequence: TGCGCCAGCAGCCTGGGACAGGGAGGATGGTCTAATGAAAAACTGTTTTTT.

The chain uses TRBV6-1 and TRBJ2-1; TRBD2 matches 13 bases. Trimming at V came to 10 bases and at J to 9 bases, leaving 9 bases not matched to a gene. CDR1 and CDR2 (germline): MNHNS, SASEGT. The CDR3 has 14 residues. CDR3 loop: CATLGLAGAGEQFF. The CDR3 region has the DNA TGTGCCACCCTCGGACTAGCGGGGGCCGGTGAGCAGTTCTTC.

The chain is built from TRBV12-5 and TRBJ1-2, with 11 bases identical to TRBD1. This CDR3 spans 15 amino acids. CDR1 and CDR2 (germline): LGHNT, FRNRAP. The ends lost 5 bases at V and 4 bases at J; junction bases unmatched: 6. CDR3 residues: CASGLDRGLGYGYTF. CDR3 in DNA: TGTGCTAGTGGTCTGGACAGGGGGCTCGGCTATGGCTACACCTTC.